This passage covers 2 T cell receptor beta chains from one sample sequenced in a study of blood T cell repertoires in COVID-19 (dated by TCRdb to the early 2020s). The method was the immunoSEQ multiplex PCR assay. Not all clones reach the TCRdb copy of this immuneACCESS table, which keeps in-frame sequences only. Checked studies attribute under half of the gap to unresolved V genes and leave the rest unexplained. The sample table lists 200,000 or so clones, approximately 90% of them with a count of one. The top ten hold about 0.8% of the sample. Sequenced sample: peripheral blood. The receptors shown here come from a man in his sixties with COVID-19, enrolled during active disease.

The chain couples TRBV9 to TRBJ2-3; D possibly corresponds to TRBD2 (5 bases). V was cut by 0 bases and J by 3 bases, with 11 bases left in between. This CDR3 contains 15 residues. CDR1 and CDR2 (germline): SGDLS, YYNGEE. CDR3 nucleotides: TGTGCCAGCAGCGTAGTTAGCGTACCAACAGATACGCAGTATTTT. Translation: CASSVVSVPTDTQYF.

This clone was detected once. V gene TRBV14 combines with J gene TRBJ2-7; weak D call: TRBD1 (5 bases). From germline, CDR1 is SGHDN and CDR2 FVKESK. The CDR3 covers 16 residues. The ends were cut back, 4 bases at V and 7 bases at J, with 23 bases in the middle. The CDR3 DNA is TGTGCCAGCAGCCCCAAGGGGCAGGTGGGGTCCCGGGAGCAGTACTTC. Protein: CASSPKGQVGSREQYF.